Sequencing of this T cell receptor beta chain was carried out in a study of blood T cell repertoires in COVID-19 (dated by TCRdb to the early 2020s). Background on the whole study: The collaborator samples originated in the United States, Italy and Spain and spanned the acute and convalescent phases of COVID-19. The prospective study material was composed of cDNA or gDNA derived from T cells, B-cell-depleted T cells, or PBMCs. The dataset comprised deeply sampled blood TCRbeta repertoires from subjects exposed to, actively infected with, or recovered from COVID-19. A freely available public database, intended as a resource for researchers studying the immune response to SARS-CoV-2, is where the repertoires were released. The samples were drawn from the first 160 participants of the ongoing ImmuneRACE study and from under 1,500 subjects provided by 6 global collaborators. A de-identified subject ID, COVID-19 status, age in years and sex were almost always included in the sample metadata. Where available, HLA class I and class II types were obtained from metadata supplied by the sample provider rather than from assay-based typing.

A remark on this clone: There is no known antigen for this receptor. There are no base qualities to consult, and no much larger clone falls within one base.

Broader findings and caveats from the paper: The quantity of clinical and demographic metadata differed by source and by participant and was supplied without curation.

TCRbeta CDR3 regions were amplified from genomic DNA by means of the immunoSEQ Assay, a bias-controlled multiplex PCR. Per the original workflow: The number of nucleated cells in each sample was estimated from the amplification of reference gene primers within the assay. Sequence reads were collapsed and filtered to measure the absolute abundance of every unique TCRbeta CDR3 rearrangement. For each sample, productive Simpson clonality was calculated as the square root of Simpson's diversity index over productive rearrangements. This is the immuneACCESS table as TCRdb keeps it, with only in-frame sequences that have V and J called. A part of the clones is gone; compared with another copy, unresolved V genes explain less than half, and the rest is unexplained. The V and J calls and clone size are taken from that table; D and trimming were inferred from the DNA. The sample table holds about 70,000 clones, of which more than 75% were seen once. The top ten clonotypes cover 25% to 30% of the sample.

CDR1 is given as SQVTM and CDR2 as ANQGSEA, both from the germline V gene. V loses 6 bases at its end and J loses 8 bases; junction bases beyond the gene matches: 11. The CDR3 contains 13 residues, cysteine and phenylalanine counted. The sequence is cut down to CDR3 DNA, 39 bases in frame from base 1. Collaborating institutions collected whole blood in K2EDTA tubes following their own protocols. For TCRbeta analysis, collaborators shipped samples in one of three forms: frozen whole blood, isolated PBMCs, or DNA extracted from either of those sample types. The chain is made from TRBV29-1 and TRBJ1-2, with TRBD1 identical over 8 junction bases. Material for sequencing was peripheral blood. This sequence was found in a woman older than 75 with active or convalescent COVID-19. The CDR3 region has the sequence CSVGLGRGQGYTF. The bases read TGCAGCGTCGGACTCGGCAGGGGGCAGGGCTACACCTTC. The CDR3 plus the reference TRBV29-1 and TRBJ1-2 genes for the other parts give the full variable domain: SAVISQKPSRDICQRGTSLTIQCQVDSQVTMMFWYRQQPGQSLTLIATANQGSEATYESGFVIDKFPISRPNLTFSTLTVSNMSPEDSSIYLCSVGLGRGQGYTFGSGTRLTVV.